This TCR beta chain came from a study of OX40 agonist ivuxolimab in advanced cancers. Germline V gene data show CDR1 as SGDLS and CDR2 as YYNGEE. The ends lost 0 bases at V and 5 bases at J; junction bases unmatched: 4. CDR3 length equals 14 residues. The protocol was immunoSEQ multiplex PCR, while the TCRdb copy is restricted to in-frame clones and leaves out a portion. The sample has roughly 18,000 clones; 65% to 80% are singletons. This material consisted of CD4+ or CD8+ T cells sorted from blood, taken in a trial of the OX40 agonist ivuxolimab. This chain joins TRBV9 and TRBJ2-7; 8 bases map to TRBD2. This sequence originates from an adult with an advanced solid tumor such as melanoma, head and neck, liver or kidney cancer. The CDR3 reads CASSVVGAGDEQYF. The DNA for the CDR3 is TGTGCCAGCAGCGTAGTGGGAGCGGGAGACGAGCAGTACTTC.